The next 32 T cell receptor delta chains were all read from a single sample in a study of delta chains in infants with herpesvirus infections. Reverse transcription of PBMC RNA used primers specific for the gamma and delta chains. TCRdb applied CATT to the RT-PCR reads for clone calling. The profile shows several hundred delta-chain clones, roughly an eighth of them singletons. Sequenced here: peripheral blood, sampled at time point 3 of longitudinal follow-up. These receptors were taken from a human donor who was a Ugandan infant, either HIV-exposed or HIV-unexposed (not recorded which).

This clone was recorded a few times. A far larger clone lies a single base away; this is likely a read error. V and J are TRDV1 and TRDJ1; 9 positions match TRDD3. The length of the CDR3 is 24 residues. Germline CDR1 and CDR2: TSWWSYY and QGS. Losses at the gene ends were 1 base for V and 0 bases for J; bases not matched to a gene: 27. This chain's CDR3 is CALGEPSYAPTGGRELKYTDKLIF. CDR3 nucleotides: TGTGCTCTTGGGGAACCCTCTTACGCCCCTACTGGGGGAAGAGAACTAAAGTACACCGATAAACTCATCTTT.

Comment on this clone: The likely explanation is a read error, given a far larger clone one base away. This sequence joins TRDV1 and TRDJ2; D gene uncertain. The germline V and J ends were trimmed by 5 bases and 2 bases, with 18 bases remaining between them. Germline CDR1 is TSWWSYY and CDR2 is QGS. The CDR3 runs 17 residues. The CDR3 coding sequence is TGTGCTCTTGGGCAATCCGCCTCCCTCCCCTTGACAGCACAACTCTTCTTT. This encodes CALGQSASLPLTAQLFF.

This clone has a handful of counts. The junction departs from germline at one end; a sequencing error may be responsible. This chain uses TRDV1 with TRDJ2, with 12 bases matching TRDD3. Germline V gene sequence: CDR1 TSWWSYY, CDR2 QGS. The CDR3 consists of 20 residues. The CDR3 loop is CALGELQTSYDWGILGAQFF. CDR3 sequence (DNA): TGTGCTCTTGGGGAACTCCAGACTTCCTACGACTGGGGGATACTGGGGGCACAATTCTTC.

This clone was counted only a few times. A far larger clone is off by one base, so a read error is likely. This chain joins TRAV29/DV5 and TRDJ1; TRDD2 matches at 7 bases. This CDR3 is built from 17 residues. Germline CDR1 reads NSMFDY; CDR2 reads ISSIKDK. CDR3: CAASSLPPRRSPDNLIF. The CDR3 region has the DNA TGTGCAGCAAGCAGCCTTCCTCCTCGAAGGAGCCCCGATAACCTCATCTTT. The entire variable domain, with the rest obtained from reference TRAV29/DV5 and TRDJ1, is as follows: DQQVKQNSPSLSVQEGRISILNCDYTNSMFDYFLWYKKYPAEGPTFLISISSIKDKNEDGRFTVFLNKSAKHLSLHIVPSQPGDSAVYFCAASSLPPRRSPDNLIFGKGTRVTVEP.

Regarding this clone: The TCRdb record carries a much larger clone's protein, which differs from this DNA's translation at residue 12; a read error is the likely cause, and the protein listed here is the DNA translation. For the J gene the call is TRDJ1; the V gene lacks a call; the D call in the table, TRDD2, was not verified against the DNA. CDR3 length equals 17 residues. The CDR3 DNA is TGTGCAGCAAGCAGCCTTCCTCCTCGAAGGAGCCTCGATAAACTCATCTTT. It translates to CAASSLPPRRSLDKLIF.

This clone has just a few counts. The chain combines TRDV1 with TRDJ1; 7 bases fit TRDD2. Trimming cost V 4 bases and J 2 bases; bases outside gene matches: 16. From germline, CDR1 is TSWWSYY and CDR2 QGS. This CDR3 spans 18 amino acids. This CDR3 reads CALGAPPFLPVLTDKLIF. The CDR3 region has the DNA TGTGCTCTTGGGGCCCCTCCCTTCCTCCCGGTACTGACCGATAAACTCATCTTT.

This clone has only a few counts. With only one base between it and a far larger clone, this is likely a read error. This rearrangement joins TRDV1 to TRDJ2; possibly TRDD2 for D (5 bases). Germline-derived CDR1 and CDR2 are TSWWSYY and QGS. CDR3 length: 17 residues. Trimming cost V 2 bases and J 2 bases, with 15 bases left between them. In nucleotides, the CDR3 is TGTGCTCTTGGGGAATCCGCCTACCTCCCCTTGACAGCACAACTCTTCTTT. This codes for CALGESAYLPLTAQLFF.

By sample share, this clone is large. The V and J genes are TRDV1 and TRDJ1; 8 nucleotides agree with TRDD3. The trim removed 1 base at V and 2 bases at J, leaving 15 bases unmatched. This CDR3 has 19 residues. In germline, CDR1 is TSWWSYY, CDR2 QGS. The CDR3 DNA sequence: TGTGCTCTTGGGGAACGGGGAGGGTGGACTGGGGGGACAACCGATAAACTCATCTTT. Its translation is CALGERGGWTGGTTDKLIF.

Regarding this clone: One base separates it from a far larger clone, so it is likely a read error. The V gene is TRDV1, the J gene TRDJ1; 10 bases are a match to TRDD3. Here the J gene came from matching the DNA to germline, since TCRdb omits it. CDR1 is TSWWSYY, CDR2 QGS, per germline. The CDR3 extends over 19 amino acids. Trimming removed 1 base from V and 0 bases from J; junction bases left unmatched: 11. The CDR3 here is CALGEPHRGLGDYTDKLIF. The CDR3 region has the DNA TGTGCTCTTGGGGAACCACATCGGGGACTGGGGGATTACACCGATAAACTCATCTTT.

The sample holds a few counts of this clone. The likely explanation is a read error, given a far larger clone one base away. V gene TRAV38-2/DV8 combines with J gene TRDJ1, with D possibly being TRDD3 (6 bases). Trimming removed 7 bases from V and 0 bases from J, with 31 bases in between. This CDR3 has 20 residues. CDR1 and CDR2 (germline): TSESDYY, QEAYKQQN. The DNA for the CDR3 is TGTGCTTATGCAAACAACCTGGGGATTAGACCTCTCATCCACACCGATAAACTCATCTTT. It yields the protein CAYANNLGIRPLIHTDKLIF.

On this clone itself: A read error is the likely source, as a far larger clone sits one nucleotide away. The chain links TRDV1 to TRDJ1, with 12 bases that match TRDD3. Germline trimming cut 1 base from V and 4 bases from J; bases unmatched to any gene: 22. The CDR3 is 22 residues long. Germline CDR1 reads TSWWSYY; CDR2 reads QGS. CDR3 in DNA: TGTGCTCTTGGGGAACCGGTTTCTCCCTACTCCCGTACTGGGGGATACTACGATAAACTCATCTTT. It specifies CALGEPVSPYSRTGGYYDKLIF.

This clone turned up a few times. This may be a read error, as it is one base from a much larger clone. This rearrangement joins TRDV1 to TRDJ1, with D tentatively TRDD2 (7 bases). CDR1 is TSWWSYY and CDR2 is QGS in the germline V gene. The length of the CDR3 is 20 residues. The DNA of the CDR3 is TGTGCTCGTGGGGAAAGGATTTCCTACAATGGGGCTGGGGATCCCGATAAACTCATCTTT. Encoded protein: CARGERISYNGAGDPDKLIF.

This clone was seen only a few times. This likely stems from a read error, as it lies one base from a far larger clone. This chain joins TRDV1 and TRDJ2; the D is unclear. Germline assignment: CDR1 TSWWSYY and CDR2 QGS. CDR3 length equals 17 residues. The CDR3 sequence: CALGESASLPLTTQLFF. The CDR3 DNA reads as TGTGCTCTTGGGGAATCCGCCTCCCTCCCCTTGACAACACAACTCTTCTTT.

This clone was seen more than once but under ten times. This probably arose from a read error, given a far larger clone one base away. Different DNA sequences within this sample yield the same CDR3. Written as DNA, the CDR3 is TGTGCTCTTGGGGATTGCCTTTATAGGGGCTGGGGGATACTGCCCGATAAACTCATCTTT. Its protein product is CALGDCLYRGWGILPDKLIF. This chain links TRDV1 with TRDJ1, with TRDD3 matching over 11 bases. CDR3 length equals 20 residues. After removal of 3 bases from V and 3 bases from J, the junction contained 18 bases not matched to a gene. CDR1 is TSWWSYY, CDR2 QGS, per germline.

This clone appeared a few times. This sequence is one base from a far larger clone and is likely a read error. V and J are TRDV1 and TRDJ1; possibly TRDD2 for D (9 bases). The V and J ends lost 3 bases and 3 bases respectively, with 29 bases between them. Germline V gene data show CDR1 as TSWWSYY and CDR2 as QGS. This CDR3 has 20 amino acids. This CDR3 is CALGEDLPTVLGDPPDKLIF. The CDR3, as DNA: TGTGCTCTTGGGGAGGACCTTCCTACGGTGTTGGGGGATCCTCCCGATAAACTCATCTTT.

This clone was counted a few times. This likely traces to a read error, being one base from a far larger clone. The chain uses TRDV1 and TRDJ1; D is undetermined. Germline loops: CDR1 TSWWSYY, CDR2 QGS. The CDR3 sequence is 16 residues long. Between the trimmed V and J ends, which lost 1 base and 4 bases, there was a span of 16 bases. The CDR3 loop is CALGERVPWANDKLIF. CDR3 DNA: TGTGCTCTTGGGGAACGGGTCCCGTGGGCTAACGATAAACTCATCTTT.

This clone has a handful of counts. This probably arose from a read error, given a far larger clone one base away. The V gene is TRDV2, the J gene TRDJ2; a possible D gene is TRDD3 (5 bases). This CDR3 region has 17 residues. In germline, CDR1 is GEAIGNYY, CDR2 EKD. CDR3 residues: CACDTGAPGALTEQLFF. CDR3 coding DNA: TGTGCCTGTGACACTGGGGCCCCCGGCGCTTTGACAGAACAACTCTTCTTT.

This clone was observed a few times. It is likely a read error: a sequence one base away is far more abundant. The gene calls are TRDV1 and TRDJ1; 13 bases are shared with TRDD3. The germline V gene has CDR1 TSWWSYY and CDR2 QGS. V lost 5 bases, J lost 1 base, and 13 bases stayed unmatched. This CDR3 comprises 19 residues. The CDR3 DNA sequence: TGTGCTCTTGGGAAAAAGGGGGACTGGGGGATACGGTGCACCGATAAACTCATCTTT. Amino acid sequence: CALGKKGDWGIRCTDKLIF.

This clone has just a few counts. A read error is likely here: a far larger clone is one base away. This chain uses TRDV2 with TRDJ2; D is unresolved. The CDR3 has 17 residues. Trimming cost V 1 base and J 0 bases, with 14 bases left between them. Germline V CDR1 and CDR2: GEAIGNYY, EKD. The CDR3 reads CACDTWAPGALTAQLFF. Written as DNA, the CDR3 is TGTGCCTGTGACACTTGGGCCCCCGGCGCTTTGACAGCACAACTCTTCTTT.

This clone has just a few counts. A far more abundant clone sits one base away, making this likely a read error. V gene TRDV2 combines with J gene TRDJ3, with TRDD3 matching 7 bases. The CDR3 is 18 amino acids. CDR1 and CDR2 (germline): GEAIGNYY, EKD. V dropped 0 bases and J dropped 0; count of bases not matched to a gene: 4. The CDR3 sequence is CACDTGGWNSWDTRQMFF. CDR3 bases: TGTGCCTGTGACACCGGGGGATGGAACTCCTGGGACACCCGACAGATGTTTTTC.

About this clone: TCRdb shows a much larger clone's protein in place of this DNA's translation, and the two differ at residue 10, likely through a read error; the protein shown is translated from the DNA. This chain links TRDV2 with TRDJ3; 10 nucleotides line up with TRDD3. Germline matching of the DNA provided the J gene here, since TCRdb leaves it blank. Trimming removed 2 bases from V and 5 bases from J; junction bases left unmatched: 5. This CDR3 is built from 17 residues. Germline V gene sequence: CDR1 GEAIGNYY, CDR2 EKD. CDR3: CACDILGDFGDTRQMFF. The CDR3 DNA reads TGTGCCTGTGACATACTGGGGGATTTTGGGGACACCCGACAGATGTTTTTC.

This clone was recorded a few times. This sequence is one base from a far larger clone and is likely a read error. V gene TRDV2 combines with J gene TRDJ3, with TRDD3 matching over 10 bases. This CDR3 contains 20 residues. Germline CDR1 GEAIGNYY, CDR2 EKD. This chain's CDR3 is CACVTDWGIRGPWDTRQMFF. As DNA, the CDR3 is TGTGCCTGTGTCACCGACTGGGGGATTAGGGGTCCCTGGGACACCCGACAGATGTTTTTC.

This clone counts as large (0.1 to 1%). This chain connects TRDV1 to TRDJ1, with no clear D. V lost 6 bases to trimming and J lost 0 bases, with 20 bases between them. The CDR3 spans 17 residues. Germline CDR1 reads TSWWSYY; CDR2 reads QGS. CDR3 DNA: TGTGCTCTTGGTGCCCCCGTACTGAGTTTGTACACCGATAAACTCATCTTT. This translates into CALGAPVLSLYTDKLIF.

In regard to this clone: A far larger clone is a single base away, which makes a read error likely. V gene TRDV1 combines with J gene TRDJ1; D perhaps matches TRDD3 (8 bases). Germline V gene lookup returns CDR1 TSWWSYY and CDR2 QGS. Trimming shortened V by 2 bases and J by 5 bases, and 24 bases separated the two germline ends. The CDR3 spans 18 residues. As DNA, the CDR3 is TGTGCTCTTGGGGAAGGGGAGCCTTCCTCTACTGGGGGTGATAAACTCATCTTT. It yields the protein CALGEGEPSSTGGDKLIF.

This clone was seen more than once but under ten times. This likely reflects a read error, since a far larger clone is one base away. The CDR3 region has the DNA TGTGCTCTTGGGGGGCCTCCAACGTGTACTGGGGCCAACCCATTGTACACCGAGAAACTCATCTTT. Its translation is CALGGPPTCTGANPLYTEKLIF. V is TRDV1 and J is TRDJ1; TRDD3 aligns across 7 bases. CDR3 length equals 22 residues. Germline V gene data show CDR1 as TSWWSYY and CDR2 as QGS.

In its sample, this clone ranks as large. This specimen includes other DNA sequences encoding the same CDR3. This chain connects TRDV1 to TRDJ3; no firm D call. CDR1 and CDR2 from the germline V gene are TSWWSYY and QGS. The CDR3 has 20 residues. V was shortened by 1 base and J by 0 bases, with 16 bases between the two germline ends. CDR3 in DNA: TGTGCTCTTGGGGAACGAAACCAAACAGGCCGCTCCTGGGACACCCGACAGATGTTTTTC. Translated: CALGERNQTGRSWDTRQMFF.

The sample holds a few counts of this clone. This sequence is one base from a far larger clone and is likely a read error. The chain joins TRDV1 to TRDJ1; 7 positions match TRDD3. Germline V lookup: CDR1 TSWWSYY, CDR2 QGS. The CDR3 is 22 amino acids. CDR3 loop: CAIGGPPTCTGANPLYTDKLIF. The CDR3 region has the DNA TGTGCTATTGGGGGGCCTCCAACGTGTACTGGGGCCAACCCATTGTACACCGATAAACTCATCTTT.

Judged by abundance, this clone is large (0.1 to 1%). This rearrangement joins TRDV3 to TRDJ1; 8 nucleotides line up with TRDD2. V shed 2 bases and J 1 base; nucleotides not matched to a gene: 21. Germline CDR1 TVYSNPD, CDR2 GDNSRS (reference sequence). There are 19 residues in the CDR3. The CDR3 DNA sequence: TGTGCCTTTTGGCCCTCTTCCTACGGGACCGGAGGCCCCACCGATAAACTCATCTTT. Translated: CAFWPSSYGTGGPTDKLIF.

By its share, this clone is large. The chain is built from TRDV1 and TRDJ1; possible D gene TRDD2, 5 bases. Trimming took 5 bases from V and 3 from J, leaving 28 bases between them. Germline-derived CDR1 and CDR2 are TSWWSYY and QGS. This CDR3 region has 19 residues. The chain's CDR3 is CALGKTLFPTRQWSDKLIF. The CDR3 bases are TGTGCTCTTGGGAAAACCCTCTTCCCAACTCGACAGTGGTCCGATAAACTCATCTTT.

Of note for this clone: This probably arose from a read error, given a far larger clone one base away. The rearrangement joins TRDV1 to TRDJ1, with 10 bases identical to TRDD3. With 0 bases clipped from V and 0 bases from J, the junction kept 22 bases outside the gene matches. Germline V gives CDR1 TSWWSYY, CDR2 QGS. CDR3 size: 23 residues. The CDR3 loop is CALGELILPFTGGCGEDTDKLIF. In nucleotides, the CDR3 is TGTGCTCTTGGGGAACTCATACTTCCCTTTACTGGGGGATGTGGCGAGGACACCGATAAACTCATCTTT.

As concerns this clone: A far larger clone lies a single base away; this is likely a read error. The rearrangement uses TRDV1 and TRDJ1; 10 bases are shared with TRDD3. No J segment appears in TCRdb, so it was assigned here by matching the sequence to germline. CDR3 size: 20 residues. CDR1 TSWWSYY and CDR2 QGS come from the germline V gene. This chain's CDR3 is CSLGVYVLGDSSLYTDKLIF. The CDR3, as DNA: TGTTCTCTTGGGGTGTATGTACTGGGGGATTCCTCCCTGTACACCGATAAACTCATCTTT.

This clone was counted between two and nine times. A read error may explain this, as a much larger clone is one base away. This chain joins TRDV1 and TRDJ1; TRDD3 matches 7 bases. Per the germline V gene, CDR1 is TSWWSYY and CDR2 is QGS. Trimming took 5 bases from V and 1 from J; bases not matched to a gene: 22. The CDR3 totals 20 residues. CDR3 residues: CALGNGASPGDPLATDKLIF. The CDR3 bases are TGTGCTCTTGGGAATGGGGCTTCCCCGGGGGATCCTCTGGCCACCGATAAACTCATCTTT.